The rows below give T cell receptor beta chains drawn from one sample of a study of read filtering for tumor transcriptome and immune sequencing. Each CDR3 protein is one row after TCRdb ran MiXCR on the reads. The sample yields around 30,000 distinct CDR3 sequences, approximately 17% seen once. Sequencing used a population of CD138-negative cells sorted from bone marrow. The source is a donor over 35 with multiple myeloma. Both conserved end residues are part of each CDR3. The D gene is left open where the match is weak. Expanded clones are given a class, and other clones once, few, many or no size at all.

clone_size: many; j_call: TRBJ2-7; v_call: TRBV7-2; d_call: NA; cdr3_nt: TGTGCCAGCAGCTCCCGACGGAGGGGGTCCTCCTACGAGCAGTACTTC; cdr3_aa: CASSSRRRGSSYEQYF
clone_size: many; j_call: TRBJ2-7; v_call: TRBV12-3/TRBV12-4; d_call: TRBD1; cdr3_nt: TGTGCCAGCAGGATGGGACAGGGTTACGAGCAGTACTTC; cdr3_aa: CASRMGQGYEQYF
clone_size: many; j_call: TRBJ2-5; v_call: TRBV20-1; d_call: NA; cdr3_nt: TGCAGTGCTACAGGGGCCAGCCTCGAGACCCAGTACTTC; cdr3_aa: CSATGASLETQYF
clone_size: many; j_call: TRBJ1-2; v_call: TRBV7-9; d_call: NA; cdr3_nt: TGTGCCAGCAGCCAACTATCGACAGGCTACACCTTC; cdr3_aa: CASSQLSTGYTF
clone_size: many; j_call: TRBJ2-5; v_call: TRBV5-1; d_call: NA; cdr3_nt: TGCGCCAGCAGCTTGGTCCAGGACAGACAAGAGACCCAGTACTTC; cdr3_aa: CASSLVQDRQETQYF
clone_size: many; j_call: TRBJ2-5; v_call: TRBV20-1; d_call: NA; cdr3_nt: TGCAGTGCCGGGGCCCAGGCGGAGACCCAGTACTTC; cdr3_aa: CSAGAQAETQYF
clone_size: NA; j_call: TRBJ1-2; v_call: TRBV28; d_call: TRBD1; cdr3_nt: TGTGCCAGCAGTTTACCGCGGACAGGGAACTATGGCTACACCTTC; cdr3_aa: CASSLPRTGNYGYTF
clone_size: NA; j_call: TRBJ2-7; v_call: TRBV20-1; d_call: NA; cdr3_nt: TGCAGTGCTAGAGTGGGTGGAGAATACGAGCAGTACTTC; cdr3_aa: CSARVGGEYEQYF
clone_size: medium-sized; j_call: TRBJ2-1; v_call: TRBV24-1; d_call: TRBD2; cdr3_nt: TGTGCCACCAGTGATTTCAAGACTAGCGGGAGGCTGAATGAGCAGTTCTTC; cdr3_aa: CATSDFKTSGRLNEQFF
clone_size: many; j_call: TRBJ1-1; v_call: TRBV30; d_call: NA; cdr3_nt: TGTGCCTGGAGTGCCCCGCTACGGGGTTCTGGCACTGAAGCTTTCTTT; cdr3_aa: CAWSAPLRGSGTEAFF
clone_size: many; j_call: TRBJ2-1; v_call: TRBV20-1; d_call: TRBD2; cdr3_nt: TGCAGTGCTAGAGCTAGCGGGAGTTTCAATGAGCAGTTCTTC; cdr3_aa: CSARASGSFNEQFF
clone_size: many; j_call: TRBJ2-3; v_call: TRBV6-6; d_call: TRBD1; cdr3_nt: TGTGCCAGCACGGCCGGGACAGCGCAGTATTTT; cdr3_aa: CASTAGTAQYF
clone_size: few; j_call: TRBJ2-1; v_call: TRBV2; d_call: TRBD2; cdr3_nt: TGTGCCAGCGGGGACGGGGGGGCCCGTGGGGATGAGCAGTTCTTC; cdr3_aa: CASGDGGARGDEQFF
clone_size: few; j_call: TRBJ2-2; v_call: TRBV11-2; d_call: NA; cdr3_nt: TGTGCCAGCAGCCTTTCAGCGGGTGCGAACACCGGGGAGCTGTTTTTT; cdr3_aa: CASSLSAGANTGELFF
clone_size: NA; j_call: TRBJ2-4; v_call: TRBV5-6; d_call: TRBD1; cdr3_nt: TGTGCCAGCAGCCCTGTCCCGGGACAGGGTTGGGAGTACTTC; cdr3_aa: CASSPVPGQGWEYF
clone_size: many; j_call: TRBJ1-4; v_call: TRBV9; d_call: NA; cdr3_nt: TGTGCCAGCTCAGCGTTCGGGGATGGGAAGGAAAAACTGTTTTTT; cdr3_aa: CASSAFGDGKEKLFF
clone_size: medium-sized; j_call: TRBJ2-1; v_call: TRBV20-1; d_call: TRBD2; cdr3_nt: TGCAGTGCTAGGAGTCCGGGACTAGGAGCCCATGAGCAGTTCTTC; cdr3_aa: CSARSPGLGAHEQFF
clone_size: few; j_call: TRBJ1-5; v_call: TRBV19; d_call: NA; cdr3_nt: TGTGCCAGTAGTATCGAGGGGCGCGGGCAGCCCCAGCATTTT; cdr3_aa: CASSIEGRGQPQHF
clone_size: few; j_call: TRBJ2-1; v_call: TRBV24-1; d_call: NA; cdr3_nt: TGTGCCACCAGTGATTTGACCAGAGACAATGAGCAGTTCTTC; cdr3_aa: CATSDLTRDNEQFF
clone_size: many; j_call: TRBJ2-5; v_call: TRBV20-1; d_call: TRBD2; cdr3_nt: TGCAGTGCTAGAAAAGCGGGAGCGCTCCTGGGGACCCAGTACTTC; cdr3_aa: CSARKAGALLGTQYF
clone_size: many; j_call: TRBJ2-7; v_call: TRBV7-6; d_call: TRBD2; cdr3_nt: TGTGCCAGCAGCCACAGACTAGCGGGGGCCGAGCAGTACTTC; cdr3_aa: CASSHRLAGAEQYF
clone_size: medium-sized; j_call: TRBJ2-1; v_call: TRBV10-3; d_call: TRBD1; cdr3_nt: TGTGCCATCACCAGGGGGCAGAACAATGAGCAGTTCTTC; cdr3_aa: CAITRGQNNEQFF
clone_size: many; j_call: TRBJ2-3; v_call: TRBV18; d_call: NA; cdr3_nt: TGTGCCAGCTCACCACTAGGGTCAGATACGCAGTATTTT; cdr3_aa: CASSPLGSDTQYF
clone_size: few; j_call: TRBJ2-7; v_call: TRBV20-1; d_call: TRBD2; cdr3_nt: TGCAGTGCTAAAGATTTCCTAGCGGGAGCCACCTACGAGCAGTACTTC; cdr3_aa: CSAKDFLAGATYEQYF
clone_size: few; j_call: TRBJ2-5; v_call: TRBV20-1; d_call: NA; cdr3_nt: TGCAGTGCAAAGTATGGCGGGACGGCTGCAGAGACCCAGTCCTTC; cdr3_aa: CSAKYGGTAAETQSF
clone_size: many; j_call: TRBJ2-5; v_call: TRBV28; d_call: TRBD1; cdr3_nt: TGTGCCAGCAGGACCCAGGGGGTCAGGAAAGAGACCCAGTACTTC; cdr3_aa: CASRTQGVRKETQYF
clone_size: many; j_call: TRBJ2-3; v_call: TRBV7-3; d_call: TRBD2; cdr3_nt: TGTGCCAGCAGTCCTACTAGCGGGGGCACAGATACGCAGTATTTT; cdr3_aa: CASSPTSGGTDTQYF
clone_size: many; j_call: TRBJ1-5; v_call: TRBV6-1; d_call: NA; cdr3_nt: TGTGCCAGCAGTGAATTAAGGGAACAGCCCCAGCATTTT; cdr3_aa: CASSELREQPQHF
clone_size: many; j_call: TRBJ2-4; v_call: TRBV28; d_call: NA; cdr3_nt: TGTGCCAGCAGCCCTCCTTGGACAGCCTTAACCAAAAACATTCAGTACTTC; cdr3_aa: CASSPPWTALTKNIQYF